This entry features one T cell receptor (beta chain) sequence. Its specificity is unknown. This entry comes from a study of OX40 agonist ivuxolimab in advanced cancers. On the study more broadly: Dose-escalation subjects each had hepatocellular carcinoma, melanoma, renal cell or head and neck cancer. Notes on the study in general: Undetermined was the antigen specificity of the expanded peripheral T cells. CD8+ T cells averaged more expanded clones than CD4+. Within 6 weeks, CD4+ and CD8+ blood T cells expanded clonally at 0.1 to 3.0 mg/kg.

Method: immunoSEQ multiplex PCR; TCRdb's copy keeps in-frame clones and lacks some. The sample consists of under 80,000 clones, 88% of them appearing once. Trimming at V came to 5 bases and at J to 6 bases, leaving 13 bases not matched to a gene. CDR1 SGHAT and CDR2 FQNNGV come from the germline V gene. The length of the CDR3 is 17 residues. The origin of this receptor is an adult with an advanced solid tumor such as melanoma, head and neck, liver or kidney cancer. The rearrangement links TRBV11-2 to TRBJ2-1; 10 nucleotides align to TRBD2. The sample consisted of CD4+ or CD8+ T cells sorted from blood, taken in a trial of the OX40 agonist ivuxolimab. The CDR3 protein is CASSPLAGMVWRNEQFF. In DNA, the CDR3 is TGTGCCAGCAGCCCACTAGCGGGAATGGTTTGGCGCAATGAGCAGTTCTTC.